A selection of T cell receptor beta chains follows, all from one sample in a study of OX40 agonist ivuxolimab in advanced cancers. Data came from immunoSEQ multiplex PCR; TCRdb stores just in-frame clones and leaves some out. The data show 85,000 to 100,000 clones, about 87% seen once. The specimen was CD4+ or CD8+ T cells sorted from blood, collected in a trial of the OX40 agonist ivuxolimab. These receptors were taken from an adult with an advanced solid tumor such as melanoma, head and neck, liver or kidney cancer. The CDR3 runs from the conserved cysteine through the conserved F or W. A D gene is named only where the DNA matches it firmly. Size values are once, few and many counts, or a class for expanded clones, and some rows have none.

d_call	v_call	clone_size	j_call	cdr3_nt	cdr3_aa
TRBD1	TRBV12-5	.	TRBJ2-3	TGTGCTAGTGGTCCACAGGGGTTGAGCACAGATACGCAGTATTTT	CASGPQGLSTDTQYF
TRBD2	TRBV5-8	few	TRBJ2-1	TGTGCCAGCAGTGACGCGGGGGGGCTCTACAATGAGCAGTTCTTC	CASSDAGGLYNEQFF
.	TRBV30	few	TRBJ1-5	TGTGCCTGGAGCCGGGACCACAATCAGCCCCAGCATTTT	CAWSRDHNQPQHF
.	TRBV30	.	TRBJ2-7	TGTGCCTGGAGTCAGGGTTTATCCTACGAGCAGTACTTC	CAWSQGLSYEQYF
.	TRBV18	.	TRBJ2-2	TGTGCCAGCCGTCTAGAATATGACACCGGGGAGCTGTTTTTT	CASRLEYDTGELFF
.	TRBV30	.	TRBJ2-5	TGTGCCTGGACCGCAGCTGGGGGAGAGACCCAGTACTTC	CAWTAAGGETQYF
TRBD2	TRBV28	.	TRBJ2-1	TGTGCCAGCAGTTTACCAGCGGGGGGGCGTAATGAGCAGTTCTTC	CASSLPAGGRNEQFF
.	TRBV21-1	.	TRBJ2-5	TGTGCCAGCAGCAAAGGTGCACCCCGGCGGGAGACCCAGTACTTC	CASSKGAPRRETQYF
TRBD2	TRBV7-9	.	TRBJ2-3	TGTGCCAGCAGCTTAGTAGTAGCGGGACGCACAGATACGCAGTATTTT	CASSLVVAGRTDTQYF
TRBD1	TRBV6-1	.	TRBJ1-3	TGTGCCAGCATCTCGGGACAGGGCTACCTTTGGTATTTT	CASISGQGYLWYF
.	TRBV5-1	.	TRBJ1-6	TGCGCCAGCAGCTTGGAGTCGACAGGTTTTGGGTCACCCCTCCACTTT	CASSLESTGFGSPLHF
.	TRBV19	.	TRBJ1-1	TGTGCCAGTATTCAAGGGGCAGAGAACACTGAAGCTTTCTTT	CASIQGAENTEAFF
.	TRBV7-2	.	TRBJ1-2	TGTGCCAGCAGCTTTTATAGGGACTATGGCTACACCTTC	CASSFYRDYGYTF
.	TRBV18	few	TRBJ1-6	TGTGCCAGCTCACCACTAGGCAGGGGTAATTCACCCCTCCACTTT	CASSPLGRGNSPLHF
TRBD1	TRBV5-1	.	TRBJ2-5	TGCGCCAGCAGCAGCGGACAGGGTGAAGAGACCCAGTACTTC	CASSSGQGEETQYF
TRBD2	TRBV6-5	.	TRBJ2-6	TGTGCCAGCAGGAGCGGGGGACCTGGGGCCAACGTCCTGACTTTC	CASRSGGPGANVLTF
TRBD1	TRBV10-3	once	TRBJ1-2	TGTGCCATCAGTGCAGGGGGAGACTATGGCTACACCTTC	CAISAGGDYGYTF
.	TRBV5-1	.	TRBJ2-3	TGCGCCAGCAGCCCTACTCCGGGACTTTCCACAGATACGCAGTATTTT	CASSPTPGLSTDTQYF
TRBD2	TRBV5-4	.	TRBJ2-1	TGTGCCAGCAGCTTCGGGACTAGCACCTACAATGAGCAGTTCTTC	CASSFGTSTYNEQFF
.	TRBV27	once	TRBJ2-2	TGTGCCAGCAGTTCGGCGTGGGGGACCGGGGAGCTATTTTTT	CASSSAWGTGELFF
.	TRBV30	.	TRBJ2-5	TGTGCCTGGAGTGTGGCTACAGAGACCCAGTACTTC	CAWSVATETQYF
TRBD1	TRBV7-2	.	TRBJ1-2	TGTGCCAGCAGCACATTCGACAGGGTGTCTGGCTACACCTTC	CASSTFDRVSGYTF
.	TRBV28	.	TRBJ1-1	TGTGCCAGCAGTTTACAGCTGAACACTGAAGCTTTCTTT	CASSLQLNTEAFF
TRBD1	TRBV18	.	TRBJ1-4	TGTGCCAGCTCACCTCGGACAGGGTCCGGTGAAAAACTGTTTTTT	CASSPRTGSGEKLFF
.	TRBV7-2	.	TRBJ2-3	TGTGCCAGCAGCTCCTCAGGTTACCGCACAGATACGCAGTATTTT	CASSSSGYRTDTQYF
TRBD2	TRBV4-3	.	TRBJ2-1	TGCGCCAGCAGCCAAGGGACTAGCGAACCCTACAATGAGCAGTTCTTC	CASSQGTSEPYNEQFF
.	TRBV7-2	.	TRBJ1-1	TGTGCCAGCGGGAGGGGGGTGGATGCTTTCTTT	CASGRGVDAFF
TRBD1	TRBV11-2	.	TRBJ1-1	TGTGCCAGCAGCGTAGACAGGGGGCGGGAAACTGAAGCTTTCTTT	CASSVDRGRETEAFF
TRBD1	TRBV5-5	.	TRBJ2-3	TGTGCCAGCAGCTTTGGACAGGGGGGAACAGATACGCAGTATTTT	CASSFGQGGTDTQYF
.	TRBV27	.	TRBJ2-3	TGTGCCAGCAGGGGCTACTACACAGATACGCAGTATTTT	CASRGYYTDTQYF
TRBD1	TRBV27	few	TRBJ2-3	TGTGCCAGCAGACTCTTCGACAGGGGTATTGGAGATACGCAGTATTTT	CASRLFDRGIGDTQYF
TRBD1	TRBV7-2	.	TRBJ1-3	TGTGCCAGCAGTTCGGGACAGGGATCTAGAAACACCATATATTTT	CASSSGQGSRNTIYF